These 19 T cell receptor beta chains came from one sample sequenced in a study of blood T cell repertoires in COVID-19. Here immunoSEQ multiplex PCR was the method, and the copy in TCRdb shows in-frame clones only, minus some. The repertoire holds 250,000 to 300,000 clones, with 75% to 90% as singletons. The specimen was peripheral blood. The receptors here all came from a middle-aged woman who had recovered from COVID-19.

The J gene is TRBJ2-3, the V gene TRBV27, with D possibly matching TRBD1 (5 bases). CDR1 and CDR2 from the germline V gene are MNHEY and SMNVEV (reference sequence). CDR3 length: 14 amino acids. V lost 6 bases and J lost 2, with 12 bases in between. The CDR3 loop reads CASRAGWNTDTQYF. Here the CDR3 DNA reads TGTGCCAGCAGGGCAGGGTGGAACACAGATACGCAGTATTTT.

J is TRBJ1-1 and V is TRBV29-1, with 9 bases fitting TRBD1. Germline values: CDR1 SQVTM, CDR2 ANQGSEA. Germline trimming cut 1 base from V and 10 bases from J; bases unmatched to any gene: 13. This CDR3 comprises 15 residues. The CDR3 coding sequence is TGCAGCGTTGAAGCCACCTACGGGACAGGGCTTTCAGCTTTCTTT. It codes for CSVEATYGTGLSAFF.

The chain joins TRBV18 to TRBJ1-4, with 7 nucleotides matching TRBD1. Germline loops: CDR1 KGHSH, CDR2 LQKENI. V shed 3 bases and J 8 bases; nucleotides not matched to a gene: 3. This CDR3 contains 13 residues. Here the CDR3 reads CASSPGQIEKLFF. The CDR3 coding sequence is TGTGCCAGCTCACCGGGACAGATAGAAAAACTGTTTTTT.

Only a few counts were recorded for this clone. The chain joins TRBV7-9 to TRBJ1-2; the D gene is possibly TRBD1 (5 bases). CDR1 SEHNR and CDR2 FQNEAQ come from the germline V gene (reference sequence). This CDR3 is 13 amino acids long. The V gene lost 3 bases and the J gene lost 7 bases, with 12 bases spanning the gap. CDR3: CASSFSAGPGYTF. The CDR3 nucleotides are TGTGCCAGCAGCTTCTCGGCAGGGCCTGGCTACACCTTC.

The CDR3 region has the DNA TGTGCCAGCAGCCAAGATGGAGCTAGCGAGAACACCGGGGAGCTGTTTTTT. Its translation: CASSQDGASENTGELFF. V and J are TRBV14 and TRBJ2-2; weak D call: TRBD2 (6 bases). Trimming shortened V by 0 bases and J by 1 base, and 12 bases separated the two germline ends. This CDR3 is built from 17 residues. Germline V CDR1 and CDR2: SGHDN, FVKESK.

The chain uses TRBV11-2 and TRBJ2-7; maybe TRBD1 (6 bases). The CDR3 loop spans 15 amino acids. V dropped 3 bases and J dropped 2 bases, with 14 bases sitting between them. Looked up from germline, CDR1 is SGHAT and CDR2 is FQNNGV. As DNA, the CDR3 is TGTGCCAGCAGCTTTACGGACCACAGGGCCTACGAGCAGTACTTC. Translating gives CASSFTDHRAYEQYF.

The CDR3 spells CASSPGQISYEQYF. CDR3 coding DNA: TGTGCCAGTAGCCCGGGACAGATCTCCTACGAGCAGTACTTC. The chain joins TRBV19 to TRBJ2-7; 7 bases fit TRBD1. Germline V gene data show CDR1 as LNHDA and CDR2 as SQIVND (reference sequence). V shed 6 bases and J 0 bases; nucleotides not matched to a gene: 5. This CDR3 contains 14 residues.

V is TRBV5-1 and J is TRBJ1-4; D is uncertain. Germline loops: CDR1 SGHRS, CDR2 YFSETQ. V dropped 3 bases and J dropped 6 bases, with 12 bases sitting between them. The CDR3 length is 14 residues. The CDR3 nucleotides read TGCGCCAGCAGCTCCGACGGGGTGGATGAAAAACTGTTTTTT. Protein product: CASSSDGVDEKLFF.

The rearrangement joins TRBV5-1 to TRBJ2-2; 9 positions agree with TRBD2. This CDR3 region has 15 residues. The V and J ends lost 0 bases and 6 bases, in that order; junction bases with no gene match: 3. From germline, CDR1 is SGHRS and CDR2 YFSETQ. CDR3 sequence (DNA): TGCGCCAGCAGCTTGGGTAGCGGGAGTTCCGGGGAGCTGTTTTTT. It specifies CASSLGSGSSGELFF.

The chain links TRBV3-1 (or the pseudogene TRBV3-2) to TRBJ2-1; TRBD2 aligns across 9 bases. With 0 bases clipped from V and 6 bases from J, the junction kept 6 bases outside the gene matches. The germline V gene encodes CDR1 LGHDT and CDR2 YNNKEL (reference sequence). The CDR3 runs to 16 residues. The CDR3 DNA reads TGTGCCAGCAGCCAAGATCCCCTAGCGGGAAGCAATGAGCAGTTCTTC. Translation: CASSQDPLAGSNEQFF.

This sequence joins TRBV7-2 and TRBJ2-1; D is possibly TRBD2 (5 bases). The CDR3 length is 15 residues. Germline-derived CDR1 and CDR2 are SGHTA and FQGNSA. Trimming removed 1 base at V and 8 bases at J, with 15 bases between. The CDR3 spells CASSLDGLVGDEQFF. In DNA form, the CDR3 reads TGTGCCAGCAGCTTAGACGGCCTAGTGGGAGATGAGCAGTTCTTC.

V usage is TRBV9 and J usage is TRBJ2-3; 11 bases align to TRBD2. The length of the CDR3 is 16 residues. Germline CDR1 reads SGDLS; CDR2 reads YYNGEE. The J segment lost 5 bases and the V segment lost 4 bases, leaving 9 bases of the junction unmatched. The CDR3 reads CASSLRQGTSGDTQYF. In DNA form, the CDR3 reads TGTGCCAGCAGCCTACGACAGGGGACTAGCGGAGATACGCAGTATTTT.

The V and J genes are TRBV28 and TRBJ2-7; 8 bases line up with TRBD1. V lost 6 bases and J lost 2; bases outside the gene matches: 9. Germline CDR1 MDHEN, CDR2 SYDVKM. The CDR3 totals 15 residues. CDR3 sequence reads: CASRPIGTGTYEQYF. CDR3 DNA sequence: TGTGCCAGCAGGCCCATCGGGACAGGCACCTACGAGCAGTACTTC.

The J gene is TRBJ1-3, the V gene TRBV28; D not resolved. CDR3 length equals 17 residues. Germline V gene sequence: CDR1 MDHEN, CDR2 SYDVKM. The ends were cut back, 5 bases at V and 1 base at J, with 18 bases in the middle. CDR3 bases: TGTGCCAGCAGTCCGCTGGATGGGCTAAGGTCTGGAAACACCATATATTTT. This encodes CASSPLDGLRSGNTIYF.

The chain combines TRBV30 with TRBJ2-5; maybe TRBD2 (7 bases). Germline V gene lookup returns CDR1 GTSNPN and CDR2 SVGIG (reference sequence). The ends were cut back, 3 bases at V and 4 bases at J, with 9 bases in the middle. The CDR3 length is 12 residues. This CDR3 reads CAWRGGAETQYF. CDR3 nucleotides: TGTGCCTGGAGGGGGGGGGCAGAGACCCAGTACTTC. The full variable domain, completed using reference TRBV30 and TRBJ2-5, is SQTIHQWPATLVQPVGSPLSLECTVEGTSNPNLYWYRQAAGRGLQLLFYSVGIGQISSEVPQNLSASRPQDRQFILSSKKLLLSDSGFYLCAWRGGAETQYFGPGTRLLVL.

This chain joins TRBV5-1 and TRBJ2-1; TRBD2 aligns across 12 bases. CDR3 length equals 15 residues. V trimming: 0 bases; J trimming: 10 bases; junction bases outside the gene matches: 5. Germline CDR1 is SGHRS and CDR2 is YFSETQ. CDR3 in DNA: TGCGCCAGCAGCTTGGGGGCTAGCGGGGGGGAGGAGCAGTTCTTC. It encodes CASSLGASGGEEQFF.

The V and J genes are TRBV6-5 and TRBJ2-1; tentatively, D is TRBD1 (5 bases). Germline CDR1 reads MNHEY; CDR2 reads SVGAGI. This CDR3 is 13 amino acids long. Trimming left V 6 bases short and J 6 bases short, with 12 bases between. CDR3 loop: CASSRDSPNEQFF. The CDR3 DNA follows: TGTGCCAGCAGCCGCGACAGTCCCAATGAGCAGTTCTTC.

This clone was seen a single time. The genes are TRBV3-1 (or the pseudogene TRBV3-2) and TRBJ2-1; 9 bases agree with TRBD2. V dropped 3 bases and J dropped 4; count of bases not matched to a gene: 16. This CDR3 has 19 amino acids. The germline V gene encodes CDR1 LGHDT and CDR2 YNNKEL (reference sequence). CDR3 DNA: TGTGCCAGCAGCCAGTCGGGGGCGCCTGGCGGGAGGGCGTACAATGAGCAGTTCTTC. Residues: CASSQSGAPGGRAYNEQFF.

V and J are TRBV6-6 and TRBJ1-4, with a tentative D call TRBD1 (5 bases). The germline V gene has CDR1 MNHNY and CDR2 SVGAGI (reference sequence). Trimming shortened V by 7 bases and J by 8 bases, and 17 bases separated the two germline ends. CDR3 length: 14 amino acids. The CDR3 nucleotides read TGTGCCAGCAATATAGGGCCAGGGTTCGAAAAACTGTTTTTT. It encodes CASNIGPGFEKLFF.